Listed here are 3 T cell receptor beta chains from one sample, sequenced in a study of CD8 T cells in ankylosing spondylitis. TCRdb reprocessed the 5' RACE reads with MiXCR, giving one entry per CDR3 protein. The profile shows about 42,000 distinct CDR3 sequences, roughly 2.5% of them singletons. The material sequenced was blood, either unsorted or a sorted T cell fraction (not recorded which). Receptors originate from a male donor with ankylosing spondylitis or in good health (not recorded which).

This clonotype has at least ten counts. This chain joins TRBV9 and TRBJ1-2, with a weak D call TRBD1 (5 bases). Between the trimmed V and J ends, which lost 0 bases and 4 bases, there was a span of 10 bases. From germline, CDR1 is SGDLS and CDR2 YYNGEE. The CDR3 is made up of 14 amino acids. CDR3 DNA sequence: TGTGCCAGCAGCGTAGCAGGGCTCAGCTATGGCTACACCTTC. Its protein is CASSVAGLSYGYTF.

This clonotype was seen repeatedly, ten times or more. The CDR3 DNA follows: TGTGCCAGCAGCGTATCCGGGACTGCCGAAGCACCCCTCCACTTT. Protein product: CASSVSGTAEAPLHF. The chain carries TRBV9 and TRBJ1-6, with D perhaps matching TRBD1 (5 bases). The CDR3 runs 15 residues. CDR1 and CDR2 (germline): SGDLS, YYNGEE. V was trimmed by 1 base and J by 11 bases, leaving 16 bases between them. The whole variable domain, remainder taken from reference TRBV9 and TRBJ1-6, is DSGVTQTPKHLITATGQRVTLRCSPRSGDLSVYWYQQSLDQGLQFLIQYYNGEERAKGNILERFSAQQFPDLHSELNLSSLELGDSALYFCASSVSGTAEAPLHFGNGTRLTVT.

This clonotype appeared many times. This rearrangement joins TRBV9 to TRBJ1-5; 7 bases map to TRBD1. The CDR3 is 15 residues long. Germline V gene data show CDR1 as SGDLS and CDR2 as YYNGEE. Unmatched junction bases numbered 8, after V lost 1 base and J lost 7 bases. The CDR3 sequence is CASSVSGGLGQPQHF. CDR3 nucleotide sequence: TGTGCCAGCAGCGTATCAGGGGGGCTCGGACAGCCCCAGCATTTT.